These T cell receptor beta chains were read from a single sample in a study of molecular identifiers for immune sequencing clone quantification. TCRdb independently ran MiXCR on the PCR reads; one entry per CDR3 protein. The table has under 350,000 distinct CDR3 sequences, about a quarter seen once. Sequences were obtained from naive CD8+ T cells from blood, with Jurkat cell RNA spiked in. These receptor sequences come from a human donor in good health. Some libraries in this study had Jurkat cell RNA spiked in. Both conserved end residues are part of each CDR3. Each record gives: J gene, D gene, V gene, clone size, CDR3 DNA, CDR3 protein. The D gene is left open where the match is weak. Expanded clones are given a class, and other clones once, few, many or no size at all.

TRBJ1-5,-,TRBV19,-,TGTGCCAGTAGTATCGTAGGGACCGCGCCGCCCCAGCATTTT,CASSIVGTAPPQHF
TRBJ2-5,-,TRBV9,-,TGTGCCAGCAGCGGGCCCGGGATGGAGACCCAGTACTTC,CASSGPGMETQYF
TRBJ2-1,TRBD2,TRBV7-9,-,TGTGCCAGCAGCTCCTATGGTTCCGCGGGGGATGAGCAGTTCTTC,CASSSYGSAGDEQFF
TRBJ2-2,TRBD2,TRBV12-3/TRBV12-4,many,TGTGCCAGCAGTTTAGCGCTTGGGACTAGCGGGAGATATCATAACACCGGGGAGCTGTTTTTT,CASSLALGTSGRYHNTGELFF
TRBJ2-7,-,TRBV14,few,TGTGCCAGCAGCCAAGATCGAGTACAGCAGTACTTC,CASSQDRVQQYF
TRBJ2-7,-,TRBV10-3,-,TGTGCCATCAGTGAGGTGCCCGACAGAAACTACGAGCAGTACTTC,CAISEVPDRNYEQYF
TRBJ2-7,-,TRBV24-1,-,TGTGCCACCAGTGACCCCGGCCCTAACGGATACGAGCAGTACTTC,CATSDPGPNGYEQYF
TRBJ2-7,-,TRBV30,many,TGTGCCTGGAGCGGAGGTAACTCCTACGAGCAGTACTTC,CAWSGGNSYEQYF
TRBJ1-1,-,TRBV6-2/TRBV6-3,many,TGTGCCACCGAAGTCCCAATGAACACTGAAGCTTTCTTT,CATEVPMNTEAFF
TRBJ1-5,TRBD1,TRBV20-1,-,TGCAGTGCTAGGTTGGTAGGGGGCGGCAATCAGCCCCAGCATTTT,CSARLVGGGNQPQHF
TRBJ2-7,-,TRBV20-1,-,TGCAGTGCTAGAGGGGACACTTACCCCTACGAGCAGTACTTC,CSARGDTYPYEQYF
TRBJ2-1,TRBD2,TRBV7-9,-,TGTGCCACCAGAGCCAAGTACGGGGGGGCGGCCGATGAGCAGTTCTTC,CATRAKYGGAADEQFF
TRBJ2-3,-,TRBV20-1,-,TGCAGTGCTGGATGGGCCCTCACCGGAGATACGCAGTATTTT,CSAGWALTGDTQYF
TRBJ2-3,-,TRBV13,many,TGTGCCAGCAGCTTAGACCGGGGGAGGATTGATACGCAGTATTTT,CASSLDRGRIDTQYF
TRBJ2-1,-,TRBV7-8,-,TGTGCCAGCAGCTTAGCGCCTTTCGGGCACAATGAGCAGTTCTTC,CASSLAPFGHNEQFF
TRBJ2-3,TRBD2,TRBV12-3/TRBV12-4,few,TGTGCCAGCAACCTAGCGGGGCACACAGATACGCAGTATTTT,CASNLAGHTDTQYF
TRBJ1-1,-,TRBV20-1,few,TGCAGTGCTAGAGATCAGGGAGAAGCTTTCTTT,CSARDQGEAFF
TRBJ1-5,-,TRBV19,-,TGTGCCAGCGCTTTCGGGGGAAATCAGCCCCATCATTTT,CASAFGGNQPHHF
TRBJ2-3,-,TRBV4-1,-,TGCGCCAGCAGCCAAGAGGAGATCTCTGTGGATACGCAGTATTTT,CASSQEEISVDTQYF
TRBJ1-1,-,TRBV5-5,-,TGTGCCAGCAGATTAACGACAAGCACTGAAGCTTTCTTT,CASRLTTSTEAFF
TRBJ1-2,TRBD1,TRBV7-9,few,TGTGCCAGCAGCCGGACAGGGCCCAACTATGGCTACACCTTC,CASSRTGPNYGYTF
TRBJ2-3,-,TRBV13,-,TGTGCCAGCAGCTTGGGAGCCGTAACTAGCACAGATACGCAGTATTTT,CASSLGAVTSTDTQYF
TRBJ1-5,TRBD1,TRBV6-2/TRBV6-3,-,TGTGCCAGCAGTTATCCCCACGGGACAGGAGCGTCTCGACTAGGGAATCAGCCCCAGCATTTT,CASSYPHGTGASRLGNQPQHF
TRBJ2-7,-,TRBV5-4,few,TGTGCCAGCAGCTTGGACCAGCACTACTACGAGCAGTACTTC,CASSLDQHYYEQYF
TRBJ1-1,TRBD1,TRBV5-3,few,TGTGCCAGCAGCTTGGCTGGCAGGGGGCGAGCTGAAGCTTTCTTT,CASSLAGRGRAEAFF
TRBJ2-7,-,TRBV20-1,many,TGCAGTGCTAGAGACATCGGGGGTTCCGGGTACGAGCAGTACTTC,CSARDIGGSGYEQYF
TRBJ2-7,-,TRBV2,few,TGTGCCAGCGGACCTACTGGACAGAGCTCCTACGAGCAGTACTTC,CASGPTGQSSYEQYF
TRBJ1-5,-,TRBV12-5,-,TGTGCTAGTGGTTTGGGAGGGTTTGGTCAGCCCCAGCATTTT,CASGLGGFGQPQHF
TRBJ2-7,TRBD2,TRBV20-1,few,TGCAGTGCTAGAGGCCTAGCGGAACAGTACTACGAGCAGTACTTC,CSARGLAEQYYEQYF
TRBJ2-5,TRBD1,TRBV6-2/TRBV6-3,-,TGTGCCAGCAGTTACCCCGACAGGGTCCTAGAGACCCAGTACTTC,CASSYPDRVLETQYF
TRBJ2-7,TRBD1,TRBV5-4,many,TGTGCCAGCAGCTGGGGGACTCCGGGACAGGGGCCTCTCGAGCAGTACTTC,CASSWGTPGQGPLEQYF
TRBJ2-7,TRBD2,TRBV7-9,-,TGTGCCAGCAACCAGGGAGGGGTCTCTGAGCAGTACTTC,CASNQGGVSEQYF
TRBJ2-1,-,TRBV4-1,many,TGCGCCAGCAGCGACGGGTCCTACAATGAGCAGTTCTTC,CASSDGSYNEQFF
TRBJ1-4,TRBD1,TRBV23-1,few,TGCGCCAGCCGGGACAGGGTGGTTTTGAAACTGTTTTTT,CASRDRVVLKLFF
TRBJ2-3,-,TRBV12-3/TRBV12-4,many,TGTGCCAGCAGTGAACAGGGTAGCACAGATACGCAGTATTTT,CASSEQGSTDTQYF
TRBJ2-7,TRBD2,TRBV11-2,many,TGTGCCAGCAGCCCCGGACTAGCGTCTTCCTACGAGCAGTACTTC,CASSPGLASSYEQYF
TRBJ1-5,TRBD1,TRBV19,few,TGTGCCAGTAGTACCCGACAGGGGGCTAGGCAGCCCCAGCATTTT,CASSTRQGARQPQHF
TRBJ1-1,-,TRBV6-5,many,TGTGCCAGCAGTTACTCTTTCGAAAGTTTGAACACTGAAGCTTTCTTT,CASSYSFESLNTEAFF
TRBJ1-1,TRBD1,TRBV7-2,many,TGTGCCAGCAGCCAGGACAGGGGGGTCACTGAAGCTTTCTTT,CASSQDRGVTEAFF
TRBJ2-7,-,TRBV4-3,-,TGCGCCAGCAGCCAAGATCTATATTCGGAGGGGCAGGCCTACGAGCAGTACTTC,CASSQDLYSEGQAYEQYF
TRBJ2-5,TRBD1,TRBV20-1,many,TGCAGTGCTAGAGAGTTAGGGGGCCACCAAGAGACCCAGTACTTC,CSARELGGHQETQYF
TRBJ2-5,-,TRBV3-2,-,TGTGCCAGCAGCCAAGACAGGGGGCTGAAGACCCAGTACTTC,CASSQDRGLKTQYF
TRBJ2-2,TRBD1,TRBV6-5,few,TGTGCCAGCAGTGGCCGGACAGGCACCGGGGAGCTGTTTTTT,CASSGRTGTGELFF
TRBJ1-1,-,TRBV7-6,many,TGTGCCAGCAGCTTAGAGATTGGGACTGAAGCTTTCTTT,CASSLEIGTEAFF
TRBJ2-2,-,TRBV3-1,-,TGTGCCAGCAGCCTAAAAGTCAGTGAACCATCGGGCACCGGGGAGCTGTTTTTT,CASSLKVSEPSGTGELFF